This section outlines one T cell receptor (beta chain) sequence together with its context. Naive-designated CD8 cells lacked CD45RO, were positively enriched for CCR7, and omitted terminally differentiated effector memory CD45RA+ cells. Original analysis: Sequence data from immunoSEQ were junction-only and lacked quality scores; consequently, filtering differed. The data were produced by immunoSEQ multiplex PCR, yet TCRdb's version contains in-frame clones alone and is incomplete. V and J calls and clone size are given by that table; D and trimming were obtained from the DNA. This repertoire shows 1.5 million to 2.5 million clones, roughly 95% found once; its top ten account for 1% to 1.5%. The source of the sample is a study of shared clonotypes between healthy human individuals. The TCR was taken from a man between 18 and 35 years old in good health. Specimen: naive CD8+ T cells sorted from blood.

CDR3 residues: CASSEGRGTGNTIYF. CDR3 coding DNA: TGCGCCAGCAGTGAAGGCAGGGGGACTGGAAACACCATATATTTT. This chain links TRBV10-2 with TRBJ1-3; 7 nucleotides match TRBD1. The length of the CDR3 is 15 residues. CDR1 WSHSY and CDR2 SAAADI come from the germline V gene. V lost 3 bases to trimming and J lost 2 bases; unmatched junction nucleotides: 4.